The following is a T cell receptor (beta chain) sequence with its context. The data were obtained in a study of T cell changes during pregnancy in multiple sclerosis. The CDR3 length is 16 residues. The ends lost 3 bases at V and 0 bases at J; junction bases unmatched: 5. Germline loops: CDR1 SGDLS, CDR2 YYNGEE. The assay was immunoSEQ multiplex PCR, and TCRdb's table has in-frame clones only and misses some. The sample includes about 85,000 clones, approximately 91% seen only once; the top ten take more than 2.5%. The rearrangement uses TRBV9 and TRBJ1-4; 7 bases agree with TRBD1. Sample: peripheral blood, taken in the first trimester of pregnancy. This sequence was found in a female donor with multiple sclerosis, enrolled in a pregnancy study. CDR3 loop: CASSGPTGATNEKLFF. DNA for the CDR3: TGTGCCAGCAGCGGGCCTACAGGGGCAACTAATGAAAAACTGTTTTTT.